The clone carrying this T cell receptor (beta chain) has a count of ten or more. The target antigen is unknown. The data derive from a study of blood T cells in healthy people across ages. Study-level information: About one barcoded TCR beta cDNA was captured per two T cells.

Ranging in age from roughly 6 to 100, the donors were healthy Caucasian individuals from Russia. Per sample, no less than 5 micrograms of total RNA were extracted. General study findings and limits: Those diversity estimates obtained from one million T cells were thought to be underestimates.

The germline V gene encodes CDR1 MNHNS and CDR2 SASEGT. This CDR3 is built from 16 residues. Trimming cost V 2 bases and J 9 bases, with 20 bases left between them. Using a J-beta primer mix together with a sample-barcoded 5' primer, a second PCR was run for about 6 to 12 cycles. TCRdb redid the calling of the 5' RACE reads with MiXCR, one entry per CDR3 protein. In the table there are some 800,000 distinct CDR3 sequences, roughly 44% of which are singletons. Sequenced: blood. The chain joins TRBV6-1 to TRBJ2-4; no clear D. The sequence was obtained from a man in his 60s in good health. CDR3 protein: CASSEYSNSPWAIQYF. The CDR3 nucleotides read TGTGCCAGCAGTGAATACAGTAATTCTCCATGGGCCATTCAGTACTTC.